These 6 T cell receptor beta chains came from one sample sequenced in a study of cytomegalovirus exposure and HLA in healthy donors. In the PCR, 60 Vbeta and 13 Jbeta primers were used. Clones were read by immunoSEQ multiplex PCR, and TCRdb kept only the in-frame ones, dropping some. The sample has 250,000 to 350,000 clones, about nine tenths seen once. Sequencing input: PBMCs. The receptors derive from a man in his forties or fifties in good health and CMV-seropositive.

The chain uses TRBV18 and TRBJ2-3; D possibly corresponds to TRBD1 (6 bases). Germline assignment: CDR1 KGHSH and CDR2 LQKENI. This CDR3 has 13 amino acids. V gave up 5 bases and J gave up 4 bases, with 10 bases separating them. CDR3 bases: TGTGCCAGCTCAGCAGGGGCGTCAGATACGCAGTATTTT. It yields the protein CASSAGASDTQYF. Supplemented by reference TRBV18 and TRBJ2-3, the full variable domain reads NAGVMQNPRHLVRRRGQEARLRCSPMKGHSHVYWYRQLPEEGLKFMVYLQKENIIDESGMPKERFSAEFPKEGPSILRIQQVVRGDSAAYFCASSAGASDTQYFGPGTRLTVL.

The chain employs TRBV10-3 and TRBJ2-7; maybe TRBD1 (6 bases). The CDR3 extends over 13 amino acids. The germline gives CDR1 ENHRY, CDR2 SYGVKD. With 2 bases removed from V and 4 bases from J, the gap between germline ends came to 9 bases. The CDR3 nucleotides read TGTGCCATCAGTGAGGGACAGCCATACGAGCAGTACTTC. Encoded protein: CAISEGQPYEQYF.

V is TRBV19 and J is TRBJ2-7; TRBD1 aligns across 9 bases. Germline V gene data show CDR1 as LNHDA and CDR2 as SQIVND (reference sequence). The length of the CDR3 is 14 residues. V trimming: 5 bases; J trimming: 3 bases; junction bases outside the gene matches: 5. This CDR3 is CASSATGGVYEQYF. The CDR3 DNA reads as TGTGCCAGTAGTGCGACAGGGGGGGTCTACGAGCAGTACTTC.

The chain links TRBV9 to TRBJ2-5; 9 bases align to TRBD2. The junction had 11 bases not matched to a gene; V was cut back by 0 bases and J by 5 bases. Germline CDR1 SGDLS, CDR2 YYNGEE. CDR3 length: 17 amino acids. The CDR3 is CASSVAPVAGARETQYF. In DNA form, the CDR3 reads TGTGCCAGCAGCGTAGCTCCGGTAGCGGGAGCCCGGGAGACCCAGTACTTC.

There are a few counts of this clone. The gene calls are TRBV5-4 and TRBJ2-1; 7 bases fit TRBD1. CDR1 is SGHNT, CDR2 YYREEE, per germline (reference sequence). J gave up 0 bases and V 1 base, and 4 bases lay outside the gene matches. This CDR3 is 16 amino acids long. CDR3 loop: CASSLWDSRSYNEQFF. In DNA, the CDR3 is TGTGCCAGCAGCTTGTGGGACAGTCGCTCCTACAATGAGCAGTTCTTC.

As regards this clone: The same CDR3 is also encoded by other DNA sequences in this sample. The rearrangement joins TRBV4-1 to TRBJ2-2; tentative D call: TRBD2 (6 bases). This CDR3 spans 15 amino acids. Trimming took 1 base from V and 1 from J, leaving 7 bases between them. The germline V gene has CDR1 MGHRA and CDR2 YSYEKL. CDR3 nucleotides: TGCGCCAGCAGCCAAGTGGGAGGGAACACCGGGGAGCTGTTTTTT. Residues: CASSQVGGNTGELFF.